This passage covers 21 T cell receptor beta chains from one sample sequenced in a study of shared clonotypes between healthy human individuals. The method was immunoSEQ multiplex PCR; TCRdb's version includes in-frame clones alone and lacks a portion of them. The sample lists roughly 2,300,000 clones; 85% to 95% were seen once. Sequencing used naive CD4+ T cells from PBMCs. Subset denoted: CD45RA+ positively selected. These receptors were taken from a man between 18 and 29 years old in good health. Some clones in this sample may be carry-over from other donors' samples.

The CDR3 DNA reads TGCGCCAGCAGCTCAGACACCGACGGAAACACCATATATTTT. Protein: CASSSDTDGNTIYF. The gene calls are TRBV5-1 and TRBJ1-3, with D unresolved. The germline V gene encodes CDR1 SGHRS and CDR2 YFSETQ. V dropped 3 bases and J dropped 4 bases, with 11 bases sitting between them. CDR3 length: 14 residues. Supplemented by reference TRBV5-1 and TRBJ1-3, the full variable domain reads KAGVTQTPRYLIKTRGQQVTLSCSPISGHRSVSWYQQTPGQGLQFLFEYFSETQRNKGNFPGRFSGRQFSNSRSEMNVSTLELGDSALYLCASSSDTDGNTIYFGEGSWLTVV.

V usage is TRBV9 and J usage is TRBJ2-3; 8 positions match TRBD2. The CDR3 runs to 15 residues. The germline V gene encodes CDR1 SGDLS and CDR2 YYNGEE. Trimming took 4 bases from V and 4 from J; bases not matched to a gene: 8. The CDR3 bases are TGTGCCAGCAGCCCCTGGACTAGCTTGGCAGATACGCAGTATTTT. Protein product: CASSPWTSLADTQYF.

As to this clone: Other DNA sequences within the sample encode an identical CDR3. This rearrangement joins TRBV28 to TRBJ1-1, with a weak D call TRBD1 (6 bases). Looked up from germline, CDR1 is MDHEN and CDR2 is SYDVKM. V was pared by 4 bases and J by 4 bases, with 13 bases between. The CDR3 loop spans 14 amino acids. CDR3 residues: CASSSGGLGTEAFF. The CDR3 DNA is TGTGCCAGCAGTTCTGGGGGGCTAGGCACTGAAGCTTTCTTT.

This clone has just one count. J is TRBJ1-4 and V is TRBV27; D uncertain. The V and J ends lost 2 bases and 3 bases respectively, with 22 bases between them. CDR1 is MNHEY, CDR2 SMNVEV, per germline (reference sequence). The CDR3 spans 19 residues. CDR3 loop: CASSLRAAGFRKANEKLFF. CDR3 DNA: TGTGCCAGCAGTTTAAGGGCCGCGGGGTTCCGGAAGGCTAATGAAAAACTGTTTTTT.

This chain uses TRBV27 with TRBJ2-2; possibly TRBD1 for D (5 bases). From germline, CDR1 is MNHEY and CDR2 SMNVEV (reference sequence). The CDR3 consists of 15 residues. Trimming removed 6 bases from V and 2 bases from J, with 13 bases in between. Here the CDR3 reads CASRFSDSNTGELFF. CDR3 in DNA: TGTGCCAGCAGGTTTTCAGACAGCAACACCGGGGAGCTGTTTTTT.

The chain has TRBV6-4 and TRBJ1-1; TRBD1 agrees at 10 bases. J gave up 6 bases and V 6 bases, and 7 bases lay outside the gene matches. The germline V gene encodes CDR1 MRHNA and CDR2 SNTAGT. The CDR3 is 14 amino acids. The CDR3 nucleotides read TGTGCCAGCAGAGGACAGGGGGAATTCGCTGAAGCTTTCTTT. It codes for CASRGQGEFAEAFF.

The rearrangement links TRBV9 to TRBJ2-1; no definite D call. Germline V gene sequence: CDR1 SGDLS, CDR2 YYNGEE. CDR3 length: 15 amino acids. Between the trimmed V and J ends, which lost 0 bases and 5 bases, there was a span of 12 bases. CDR3 nucleotide sequence: TGTGCCAGCAGCGTAGCAGGCCCCCCCCACAATGAGCAGTTCTTC. This gives the protein CASSVAGPPHNEQFF.

The chain links TRBV7-3 to TRBJ2-3, with 8 positions matching TRBD1. Germline lookup yields CDR1 SGHTA and CDR2 FQGTGA. This CDR3 is built from 13 residues. The V and J ends lost 8 bases and 6 bases, in that order; junction bases with no gene match: 7. CDR3 residues: CASQDRDLDTQYF. CDR3 sequence (DNA): TGTGCCAGCCAGGACAGGGATTTGGATACGCAGTATTTT.

CDR3 sequence (DNA): TGCGCCAGCAGCTTGGAGGGCCTCCCTGGGTTCTTC. Protein sequence: CASSLEGLPGFF. The gene calls are TRBV5-1 and TRBJ2-1; D is undetermined. CDR1 and CDR2 (germline): SGHRS, YFSETQ. Trimming removed 0 bases from V and 15 bases from J, with 13 bases in between. CDR3 size: 12 residues.

The rearrangement uses TRBV7-6 and TRBJ2-7; 12 bases fit TRBD1. J was trimmed by 0 bases and V by 3 bases; bases with no gene match: 6. CDR3 length equals 17 residues. Germline assignment: CDR1 SGHVS and CDR2 FNYEAQ. The CDR3 nucleotides read TGTGCCAGCAGCTTCCGGGACAGGGGGCTCAGCTCCTACGAGCAGTACTTC. Protein: CASSFRDRGLSSYEQYF.

This clone has a handful of counts. This chain connects TRBV4-3 to TRBJ1-2, with D possibly being TRBD1 (5 bases). This CDR3 is built from 16 residues. Germline CDR1 and CDR2: LGHNA and YSLEER. V was pared by 0 bases and J by 4 bases, with 15 bases between. The CDR3 sequence: CASSQDGEGLFYGYTF. CDR3 nucleotide sequence: TGCGCCAGCAGCCAAGATGGGGAGGGACTGTTCTATGGCTACACCTTC.

The CDR3 reads CASSLSAQASRGYTF. The CDR3 DNA is TGTGCCAGCAGCTTGAGCGCGCAGGCCTCCCGAGGCTACACCTTC. The gene calls are TRBV5-4 and TRBJ1-2; D call uncertain. V was shortened by 1 base and J by 8 bases, with 18 bases between the two germline ends. The CDR3 covers 15 residues. Germline V gene lookup returns CDR1 SGHNT and CDR2 YYREEE (reference sequence).

For this clone: Other DNA sequences in the same sample also yield this CDR3. The chain links TRBV6-5 to TRBJ1-1, with D possibly being TRBD1 (5 bases). CDR3 size: 13 residues. Germline CDR1 is MNHEY and CDR2 is SVGAGI. V lost 2 bases to trimming and J lost 5 bases, with 9 bases between them. Here the CDR3 reads CASSYKRGTEAFF. The CDR3 nucleotides are TGTGCCAGCAGTTACAAACGGGGGACTGAAGCTTTCTTT.

The chain combines TRBV19 with TRBJ2-1; D possibly corresponds to TRBD2 (6 bases). The length of the CDR3 is 15 residues. Germline lookup yields CDR1 LNHDA and CDR2 SQIVND (reference sequence). Trimming stripped 0 bases from V and 5 bases from J, with 11 bases between. The CDR3 here is CASSIDGRGHNEQFF. The CDR3 DNA reads TGTGCCAGTAGTATAGACGGGAGAGGACACAATGAGCAGTTCTTC.

J is TRBJ2-5 and V is TRBV13, with D unresolved. This CDR3 comprises 14 residues. Trimming left V 1 base short and J 4 bases short, with 10 bases between. Germline loops: CDR1 PRHDT, CDR2 FYEKMQ (reference sequence). The CDR3 loop is CASSLAPNPETQYF. The CDR3 nucleotides are TGTGCCAGCAGCTTAGCCCCAAACCCAGAGACCCAGTACTTC.

This clone was counted a few times. The CDR3 sequence is CASSAVGQKNTEAFF. Here the CDR3 DNA reads TGTGCCAGCAGTGCTGTGGGCCAAAAGAACACTGAAGCTTTCTTT. V is TRBV6-4 and J is TRBJ1-1; no definite D call. Trimming removed 4 bases from V and 1 base from J, with 13 bases in between. The CDR3 loop spans 15 amino acids. Germline V gene data show CDR1 as MRHNA and CDR2 as SNTAGT.

The chain links TRBV7-7 to TRBJ2-3; 11 bases agree with TRBD2. There are 16 residues in the CDR3. Trimming removed 2 bases from V and 0 bases from J; junction bases left unmatched: 1. The germline CDR1 and CDR2 sequences are SSHAT and FNYEAQ (reference sequence). CDR3 nucleotide sequence: TGTGCCAGCAGCTTATTAGCGGGAGGGAGCACAGATACGCAGTATTTT. This gives the protein CASSLLAGGSTDTQYF.

The chain recombines TRBV28 with TRBJ2-1; D remains unclear. The germline V gene has CDR1 MDHEN and CDR2 SYDVKM. The CDR3 length is 10 residues. V was trimmed by 10 bases and J by 4 bases, leaving 5 bases between them. CDR3 loop: CATAYNEQFF. CDR3 DNA sequence: TGTGCCACCGCATACAATGAGCAGTTCTTC.

The chain has TRBV28 and TRBJ1-1, with 7 bases aligning to TRBD1. The CDR3 length is 15 residues. Trimming removed 5 bases from V and 4 bases from J; junction bases left unmatched: 10. Germline V gene data show CDR1 as MDHEN and CDR2 as SYDVKM. The chain's CDR3 is CASSRTGGGGTEAFF. DNA for the CDR3: TGTGCCAGCAGTCGGACAGGAGGAGGGGGCACTGAAGCTTTCTTT.

Note on this clone: This CDR3 is also generated by other DNA sequences in the sample. V gene TRBV5-1 combines with J gene TRBJ2-7; D unclear. From germline, CDR1 is SGHRS and CDR2 YFSETQ. The CDR3 covers 11 residues. V lost 4 bases and J 3 bases, leaving 5 bases between the germline ends. In DNA form, the CDR3 reads TGCGCCAGCAGCGGCGGCTACGAGCAGTACTTC. This sequence encodes CASSGGYEQYF.

This clone was detected once. This rearrangement joins TRBV18 to TRBJ1-2; TRBD1 might be the D (5 bases). CDR3 length: 15 amino acids. Trimming left V 0 bases short and J 0 bases short, with 8 bases between. Germline V gene sequence: CDR1 KGHSH, CDR2 LQKENI. CDR3 sequence: CASSPPGPSNYGYTF. CDR3 DNA: TGTGCCAGCTCACCACCGGGACCTTCTAACTATGGCTACACCTTC.